This TCR beta chain was captured by sequencing in a study of T cell responses to AZD1222 COVID-19 vaccine. Using immunoSEQ multiplex PCR, the repertoire was profiled, and TCRdb retains in-frame clones only, with some absent. Of 90,000 to 95,000 clones in the sample, roughly nine tenths were seen once. Study outcomes and limitations: It should be noted that donors were predominantly white British and more often female, and clonal diversity was possibly underestimated. Unmutated variant regions are reportedly the target of nearly half of TCRs that are spike-specific.

For this clone: Its antigen is still unknown.

This receptor was taken from an adult in good health. The sample in question was peripheral blood, obtained on day 0 of AZD1222 vaccination.

CDR3 DNA: TGTGCCAGCAGTTTTCGAGGAGAGTACGAGCAGTACTTC. Translation gives CASSFRGEYEQYF. J is TRBJ2-7 and V is TRBV27, with D uncertain. V was pared by 3 bases and J by 4 bases, with 10 bases between. CDR1 is MNHEY, CDR2 SMNVEV, per germline (reference sequence). The CDR3 loop spans 13 amino acids.